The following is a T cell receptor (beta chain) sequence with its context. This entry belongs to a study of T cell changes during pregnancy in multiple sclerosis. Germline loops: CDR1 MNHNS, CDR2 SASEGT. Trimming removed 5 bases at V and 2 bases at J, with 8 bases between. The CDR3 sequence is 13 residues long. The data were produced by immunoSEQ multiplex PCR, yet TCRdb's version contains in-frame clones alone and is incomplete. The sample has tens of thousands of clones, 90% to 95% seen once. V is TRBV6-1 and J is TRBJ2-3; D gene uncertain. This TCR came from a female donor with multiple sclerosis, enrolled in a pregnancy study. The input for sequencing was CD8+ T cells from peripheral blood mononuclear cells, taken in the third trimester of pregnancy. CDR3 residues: CASSKVVTDTQYF. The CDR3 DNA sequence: TGTGCCAGCAGTAAAGTCGTCACAGATACGCAGTATTTT.